This TCR beta chain is from a study of a mutant IDH1 vaccine in newly diagnosed glioma. Study results and caveats: Top peripheral T cell clonotype shifts appeared unrelated to pseudoprogression.

V shed 0 bases and J shed 5 bases, with 5 bases lying between them. CDR1 SGHNT and CDR2 YENEEA come from the germline V gene. The CDR3 is made up of 13 amino acids. Profiled with immunoSEQ multiplex PCR; TCRdb holds only in-frame clones, not every one. The sample consists of 50,000 to 70,000 clones, 82% of them appearing once. The time point was: week 5, during vaccination. In the vaccine, a single dose held 300 ug of the mutant IDH1 20-mer peptide, along with topical imiquimod. To note about this clone: Its matching antigen is unknown.

The sequence was obtained from a woman under 30 with glioma. Some clones in this sample may be carry-over from other donors' samples. Source: PBMCs, taken from a glioma patient whose treatment included an IDH1 peptide vaccine. This rearrangement joins TRBV11-3 to TRBJ1-5, with unresolved D. The DNA for the CDR3 is TGTGCCAGCAGCTTAGATTCGTATCAGCCCCAGCATTTT. Translation: CASSLDSYQPQHF.